Here is one T cell receptor (beta chain) with its context. The sample originates from a study of blood T cell repertoires in COVID-19. Across the study: Acute and convalescent COVID-19 samples came from the United States, Italy and Spain. From T cells, B-cell-depleted T cells, or PBMCs came the material, which was cDNA or gDNA.

V was trimmed by 1 base and J by 6 bases, leaving 12 bases between them. The CDR3 covers 14 residues. Germline V lookup: CDR1 LNHNV, CDR2 YYDKDF (reference sequence). Per the authors' pipeline: Nucleated cell counts were estimated from reference gene primer amplification. The table came from immunoSEQ multiplex PCR; TCRdb's copy has only in-frame clones and leaves some out. D and trimming were read from the DNA, whereas the V and J calls and clone size are those reported in that table. The sample lists 110,000 to 150,000 clones, around 78% seen once, with less than 2% in the top ten. V and J are TRBV15 and TRBJ1-2; unclear D gene. The receptor was isolated from a woman aged 60 to 75 with acute or convalescent COVID-19. Specimen: peripheral blood. The CDR3 is CATSRGAPLDGYTF. Here the CDR3 DNA reads TGTGCCACCAGCAGAGGTGCGCCCTTGGATGGCTACACCTTC.